These T cell receptor beta chains were read from a single sample in a study of cytomegalovirus exposure and HLA in healthy donors. Profiling relied on immunoSEQ multiplex PCR, and the TCRdb table lists in-frame clones only, not all of them. The data show more than 120,000 clones, 82% seen once. The specimen sequenced was PBMCs. These receptors were taken from a male donor in good health and CMV-seronegative. Each CDR3 is given with its conserved first and last residue.

TRBV7-9	TRBJ2-1	CASSLQTGNDEQFF
TRBV6-6	TRBJ1-1	CASSYSRVNTEAFF
TRBV18	TRBJ2-7	CASSPLQGIEQYF
TRBV6-6	TRBJ2-7	CASRGQGWGEQYF
TRBV28	TRBJ2-1	CASSLQKSSGRRNEQFF
TRBV27	TRBJ2-2	CATGLAGTGELFF
TRBV11-2	TRBJ2-7	CASSLEPGRHPSALYEQYF
TRBV18	TRBJ2-3	CASSPPIGTSPNTDTQYF
TRBV29-1	TRBJ2-1	CSDTRTGSYNEQFF
TRBV2	TRBJ2-3	CASNRLAGGVDTQYF
TRBV5-1	TRBJ2-1	CASSFNSDEQFF
TRBV27	TRBJ2-7	CASSFLETGEQYF
TRBV4-1	TRBJ2-5	CASSQVRAPGGETQYF
TRBV9	TRBJ1-4	CASSADRATTNEKLFF
TRBV19	TRBJ2-1	CASSMSGQGRNEQFF
TRBV9	TRBJ2-2	CASSTQKLAGNTGELFF
TRBV6-5	TRBJ2-2	CASKGGTGVPGELFF
TRBV19	TRBJ2-7	CASSDGTSGRRVQYF
TRBV19	TRBJ1-2	CASSISPTSDGYTF
TRBV11-2	TRBJ1-4	CASSPGQGPTNEKLFF
TRBV7-9	TRBJ1-5	CASSLTGGSSNQPQHF
TRBV15	TRBJ2-7	CATSPRDSFSYEQYF
TRBV27	TRBJ2-5	CASSPGLAGGLNQETQYF
TRBV6-5	TRBJ1-4	CASSREGFNEKLFF
TRBV7-9	TRBJ2-2	CASSPGSGRANTGELFF
TRBV9	TRBJ1-5	CASSVGAGNQPQHF
TRBV5-4	TRBJ1-2	CASSLKGAQGYTF
TRBV10-1	TRBJ2-3	CASRVRNTQYF
TRBV6-5	TRBJ1-4	CASSYFYRQGREKLFF
TRBV7-2	TRBJ2-1	CASSSSGGSNEQFF
TRBV2	TRBJ2-2	CASRAYTGELFF
TRBV14	TRBJ2-1	CASSQERGTHNEQFF
TRBV5-1	TRBJ2-1	CASWDYYNEQFF
TRBV7-8	TRBJ2-3	CAIRDITDTQYF
TRBV7-8	TRBJ2-2	CASSAIAGAGELFF
TRBV29-1	TRBJ2-5	CSVESGDETQYF
TRBV4-2	TRBJ2-1	CASSQDKTQPGGDNEQFF
TRBV7-2	TRBJ1-1	CASSFQGAGTEAFF
TRBV19	TRBJ2-2	CASSPGRSATGELFF
TRBV30	TRBJ2-1	CAWSGRLGNEQFF
TRBV7-2	TRBJ1-1	CASSYSGQGRRAFF
TRBV27	TRBJ2-1	CASSLTRLVGYNEQFF
TRBV29-1	TRBJ2-7	CSVAANEQYF
TRBV7-2	TRBJ2-5	CASSGLASETQYF
TRBV19	TRBJ1-1	CASSKLQGRTEAFF
TRBV2	TRBJ2-7	CASIPQGYEQYF
TRBV9	TRBJ2-3	CASSFSAGVPDTQYF